This entry lists 8 T cell receptor beta chains sequenced from one sample in a study of blood T cell repertoires in COVID-19. Repertoires were generated with immunoSEQ multiplex PCR, while TCRdb's copy carries only in-frame clones and drops some. The profile shows tens of thousands of clones, around nine tenths of them singletons. Specimen: peripheral blood. All receptors come from a man aged 55 to 69 with acute or convalescent COVID-19.

The chain employs TRBV19 and TRBJ2-2; 7 nucleotides agree with TRBD2. This CDR3 has 13 residues. V lost 3 bases and J lost 8; bases outside the gene matches: 3. CDR1 is LNHDA, CDR2 SQIVND, per germline (reference sequence). Here the CDR3 reads CASSIEGGGELFF. In DNA form, the CDR3 reads TGTGCCAGTAGTATCGAGGGAGGGGGGGAGCTGTTTTTT.

In DNA, the CDR3 is TGTGCCATCAGTGAGTTGGCTAGCGGGGGGCGCACAGATACGCAGTATTTT. It specifies CAISELASGGRTDTQYF. This chain links TRBV10-3 with TRBJ2-3; 11 nucleotides line up with TRBD2. The CDR3 is made up of 17 amino acids. V shed 1 base, J shed 1 base, and the junction held 4 bases outside the gene matches. Germline assignment: CDR1 ENHRY and CDR2 SYGVKD.

In its sample, this clone was seen once. The V call is TRBV6-2 or TRBV6-3, the J call TRBJ2-1; 10 bases fit TRBD2. This CDR3 comprises 15 residues. V was clipped by 5 bases and J by 2 bases; unmatched bases: 3. CDR1 and CDR2 from the germline V gene are MNHEY and SVGEGT. The CDR3 DNA follows: TGTGCCAGCAGTACCCTAGCGGGGGCCTACAATGAGCAGTTCTTC. As protein: CASSTLAGAYNEQFF.

The V call is TRBV7-8, the J call TRBJ1-5; unclear D gene. Germline CDR1 is SGHVS and CDR2 is FQNEAQ. The V end lost 2 bases, the J end lost 1 base, and 6 bases lay between the germline ends. The CDR3 has 14 residues. The CDR3 region has the DNA TGTGCCAGCAGCTTAACTGAAAGCAATCAGCCCCAGCATTTT. Its protein product is CASSLTESNQPQHF.

V and J are TRBV5-1 and TRBJ1-5; no reliable D call. The germline V and J ends were trimmed by 1 base and 4 bases, with 12 bases remaining between them. The V gene's germline CDR1 is SGHRS and CDR2 YFSETQ. The CDR3 loop spans 15 amino acids. CDR3 in amino acids: CASSLTIGGNQPQHF. The CDR3 bases are TGCGCCAGCAGCTTGACGATAGGAGGGAATCAGCCCCAGCATTTT. Complete variable domain (other parts from reference TRBV5-1 and TRBJ1-5): KAGVTQTPRYLIKTRGQQVTLSCSPISGHRSVSWYQQTPGQGLQFLFEYFSETQRNKGNFPGRFSGRQFSNSRSEMNVSTLELGDSALYLCASSLTIGGNQPQHFGDGTRLSIL.

The chain has TRBV29-1 and TRBJ2-1; tentatively, D is TRBD1 (5 bases). CDR3 length: 12 residues. Germline-derived CDR1 and CDR2 are SQVTM and ANQGSEA. Trimming took 5 bases from V and 3 from J, leaving 8 bases between them. In DNA form, the CDR3 reads TGCAGCGTTTTTACAGGCTACAATGAGCAGTTCTTC. Translation: CSVFTGYNEQFF.

This clone occurred once. V and J are TRBV9 and TRBJ2-7; TRBD2 aligns across 9 bases. There are 14 residues in the CDR3. The germline CDR1 and CDR2 sequences are SGDLS and YYNGEE. J gave up 3 bases and V 5 bases, and 6 bases lay outside the gene matches. Here the CDR3 DNA reads TGTGCCAGCAGTCTGGGGACTAGCAGCTACGAGCAGTACTTC. It translates to CASSLGTSSYEQYF.

This sequence joins TRBV11-3 and TRBJ2-3, with D possibly being TRBD1 (5 bases). The CDR3 has 15 residues. Trimming took 1 base from V and 2 from J, leaving 10 bases between them. The germline V gene encodes CDR1 SGHNT and CDR2 YENEEA. CDR3 residues: CASSLGQTVTDTQYF. The DNA for the CDR3 is TGTGCCAGCAGCTTAGGACAGACAGTCACAGATACGCAGTATTTT. Full variable domain (rest looked up from reference TRBV11-3 and TRBJ2-3): EAGVVQSPRYKIIEKKQPVAFWCNPISGHNTLYWYLQNLGQGPELLIRYENEEAVDDSQLPKDRFSAERLKGVDSTLKIQPAELGDSAVYLCASSLGQTVTDTQYFGPGTRLTVL.